The present T cell receptor (beta chain) was sequenced within a study of T cell responses to AZD1222 COVID-19 vaccine. Germline V lookup: CDR1 SGHTA, CDR2 FQGTGA. This CDR3 has 15 amino acids. V was clipped by 3 bases and J by 0 bases, with 10 bases between them. The data were produced by immunoSEQ multiplex PCR, yet TCRdb's version contains in-frame clones alone and is incomplete. The sample yields 65,000 to 85,000 clones, approximately 90% seen once. The sequences come from peripheral blood, collected on day 0 of AZD1222 vaccination. The gene calls are TRBV7-3 and TRBJ2-3; D is possibly TRBD1 (6 bases). The TCR sequence derives from an adult in good health. The CDR3 loop reads CASSFYRGSTDTQYF. DNA for the CDR3: TGTGCCAGCAGCTTTTATAGGGGGAGCACAGATACGCAGTATTTT.